This T cell receptor (beta chain) is from a study of T-cell reconstitution after alpha-beta-depleted transplantation in children. This clonotype showed up just a few times. Researchers prepared the TCRbeta library using unique molecular identifiers, the study reports. TCRdb reprocessed the PCR reads with MiXCR, giving one entry per CDR3 protein. The top ten clones hold about 4.3% of a sample with about 610,000 distinct CDR3 sequences, about 11% of them seen once. The source material was PBMCs from the stem cell graft donor, sampled from the stem cell graft. The receptor comes from a human donor who donated a stem cell graft to a child with acute myeloid leukemia.

The CDR3 DNA reads as TGTGCCAGCATTGCGACGAACACCGGGGAGCTGTTTTTT. Protein product: CASIATNTGELFF. The genes are TRBV12-3 or TRBV12-4 and TRBJ2-2; no clear D gene. The CDR3 is 13 amino acids. Trimming took 7 bases from V and 0 from J, leaving 6 bases between them.